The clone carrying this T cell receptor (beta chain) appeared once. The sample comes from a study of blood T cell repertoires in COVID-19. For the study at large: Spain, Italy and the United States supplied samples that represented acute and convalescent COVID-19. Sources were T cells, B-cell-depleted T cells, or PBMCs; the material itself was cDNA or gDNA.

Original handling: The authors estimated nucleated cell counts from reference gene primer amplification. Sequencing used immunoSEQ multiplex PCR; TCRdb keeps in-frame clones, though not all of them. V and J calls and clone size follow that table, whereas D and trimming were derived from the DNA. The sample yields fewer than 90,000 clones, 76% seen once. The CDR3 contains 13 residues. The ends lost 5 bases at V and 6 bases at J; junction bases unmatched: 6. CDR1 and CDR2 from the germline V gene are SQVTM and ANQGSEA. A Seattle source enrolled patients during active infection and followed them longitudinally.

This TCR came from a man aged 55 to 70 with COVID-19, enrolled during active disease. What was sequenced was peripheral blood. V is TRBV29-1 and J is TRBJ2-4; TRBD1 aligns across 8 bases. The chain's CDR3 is CSVTSQGVNIQYF. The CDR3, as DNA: TGCAGCGTTACCTCACAGGGGGTAAACATTCAGTACTTC.